These 9 T cell receptor beta chains originate from one sample sequenced in a study of identical twins. TCRdb fed the 5' RACE reads into MiXCR, producing one record per CDR3 protein. The table shows 1.5 million to 2 million distinct CDR3 sequences, with around 33% occurring only once. The sequencing input was cord blood. All receptors come from a newborn girl in good health.

J is TRBJ2-3 and V is TRBV28; 8 nucleotides align to TRBD2. The CDR3 covers 14 residues. Trimming cost V 6 bases and J 4 bases; bases outside gene matches: 6. The germline CDR1 and CDR2 sequences are MDHEN and SYDVKM. This CDR3 reads CASSPGLGPDTQYF. DNA of the CDR3: TGTGCCAGCAGCCCGGGACTAGGTCCAGATACGCAGTATTTT.

This clonotype was seen only a few times. V is TRBV11-2 and J is TRBJ1-2, with 12 bases lining up with TRBD1. The CDR3 consists of 16 residues. The V segment lost 5 bases and the J segment 6 bases; nucleotides outside the gene matches: 10. Germline loops: CDR1 SGHAT, CDR2 FQNNGV. In DNA form, the CDR3 reads TGTGCCAGCAGCCCGCTAACCGGGACAGGGGGCAATGGCTACACCTTC. It is translated as CASSPLTGTGGNGYTF.

The chain joins TRBV12-3 or TRBV12-4 to TRBJ2-3; D is unclear. V was clipped by 1 base and J by 0 bases, with 8 bases between them. The CDR3 length is 15 residues. The CDR3, as DNA: TGTGCCAGCAGTTTAGGGGATCATAGCACAGATACGCAGTATTTT. Its translation is CASSLGDHSTDTQYF.

This clonotype appeared many times. This CDR3 is CASSHHPSYNEQFF. CDR3 DNA sequence: TGTGCCAGCAGCCACCACCCTAGTTACAATGAGCAGTTCTTC. The chain combines TRBV28 with TRBJ2-1; no definite D call. Per the germline V gene, CDR1 is MDHEN and CDR2 is SYDVKM. The CDR3 contains 14 residues. Trimming removed 6 bases from V and 4 bases from J, with 13 bases in between.

A few counts support this clonotype. The chain links TRBV20-1 to TRBJ2-7, with 9 nucleotides matching TRBD2. Germline assignment: CDR1 DFQATT and CDR2 SNEGSKA (reference sequence). The V and J ends lost 0 bases and 7 bases, in that order; junction bases with no gene match: 4. CDR3 length: 13 amino acids. The CDR3 reads CSARDGLAREQYF. The CDR3 region has the DNA TGCAGTGCTAGAGATGGACTAGCGAGGGAGCAGTACTTC.

Comment on this clonotype: A junction boundary mismatches the germline segment, possibly from a read error. The chain couples TRBV18 to TRBJ2-7; 10 bases fit TRBD2. The CDR3 is 15 amino acids. Germline V CDR1 and CDR2: KGHSH, LQKENI. The CDR3 DNA is TGTGTCAGCTCACCAACTAGCGGGACCCCCTACGAGCAGTACTTC. Its protein is CVSSPTSGTPYEQYF.

Of note for this clonotype: At one boundary the junction diverges from the germline segment, which might be a read error. The V call is TRBV9, the J call TRBJ1-5, with no clear D. Germline V gene lookup returns CDR1 SGDLS and CDR2 YYNGEE. This CDR3 spans 14 amino acids. Written as DNA, the CDR3 is TGTGCCAGCAGCGTAGGTGCTAGCAAACAGCCCCAGCATTTT. Translating gives CASSVGASKQPQHF.

The chain couples TRBV7-2 to TRBJ2-7, with D possibly matching TRBD1 (5 bases). The ends were cut back, 1 base at V and 2 bases at J, with 12 bases in the middle. The CDR3 contains 15 residues. Germline V lookup: CDR1 SGHTA, CDR2 FQGNSA. CDR3 loop: CASSLGWQGTYEQYF. The CDR3 DNA reads as TGTGCCAGCAGCTTAGGATGGCAGGGTACCTACGAGCAGTACTTC.

V and J are TRBV28 and TRBJ1-6; 7 bases line up with TRBD1. CDR1 is MDHEN, CDR2 SYDVKM, per germline. V lost 4 bases, J lost 7 bases, and 7 bases stayed unmatched. The length of the CDR3 is 15 residues. The CDR3 DNA sequence: TGTGCCAGCAGTTCCTCCGGGACAGTCAATTCACCCCTCCACTTT. Residues: CASSSSGTVNSPLHF. Full variable domain (rest looked up from reference TRBV28 and TRBJ1-6): DVKVTQSSRYLVKRTGEKVFLECVQDMDHENMFWYRQDPGLGLRLIYFSYDVKMKEKGDIPEGYSVSREKKERFSLILESASTNQTSMYLCASSSSGTVNSPLHFGNGTRLTVT.